This T cell receptor (beta chain) was sequenced during a study of T cells in narcolepsy listed by TCRdb under 2018. Context from the whole study: Patients with narcolepsy type 1 or type 2 (NT1, NT2) were enrolled in the study together with healthy control donors. Autoreactive T cells targeting hypocretin neuron self-antigens (hypocretin, TRIB2) were sought in narcolepsy patients, and TCR Vbeta sequencing was used to track clonotypes in blood and CSF. Broader findings and caveats from the paper: No sequences matching autoreactive T cell clones were present in some of the blood memory CD4+ repertoires from patients and controls. Patients and controls had similar numbers of sequenced blood memory CD4+ clonotypes, with averages of approximately 40,000 in patients and roughly 36,000 in controls. Autoreactive clonotypes were reported to be detected serially in the blood of the same patients and of different patients, but not in the blood of healthy controls. HCRT-specific and TRIB2-specific autoreactive clonotypes were highlighted in plots that compared CD4+ T cell clonotypes in CSF versus blood from the same patient.

For TCR Vbeta sequencing, memory CD4+ T cells were sorted ex vivo from the peripheral blood of narcolepsy patients and healthy controls. The library was obtained by the immunoSEQ multiplex PCR assay. Drawn from immuneACCESS, this table holds only the in-frame rearrangements with V and J called that TCRdb kept. Clones are partly lost; checked studies trace under half to an unresolved V gene and leave the rest unexplained. Here the sample has roughly 20,000 clones; 80% to 85% occur a single time. The ten top clones hold about 4% of the sample. The junction shows trimming of 8 bases on V and 4 bases on J, plus 14 bases between the germline ends. The germline V gene encodes CDR1 SEHNR and CDR2 FQNEAQ (reference sequence). From its cysteine to its phenylalanine, the CDR3 spans 13 amino acids. The sequence is cut down to CDR3 DNA, 39 bases in frame from base 1. With regard to this clone: No antigen is known for it. The sample holds no much larger clone one base away, and base qualities are not on file.

Sequencing used memory (CD45RA-) CD4+ T cells from blood. This specimen's cell subset or site label, per the study, means: memory T cells sorted ex vivo from peripheral blood. In this chain, TRBV7-9 is recombined with TRBJ1-2; no confident D gene assignment can be made. The origin of this receptor is a human donor in good health. The DNA is TGTGCCAGCGCACGTCAGGAGATCTATGGCTACACCTTC. Translated, it gives CASARQEIYGYTF.